The clone carrying this TCR beta chain has a handful of counts. The CDR3 runs to 16 residues. The ends were cut back, 4 bases at V and 7 bases at J, with 21 bases in the middle. Germline loops: CDR1 SGDLS, CDR2 YYNGEE. The data derive from a study of T cell changes during pregnancy in multiple sclerosis. TCRdb's copy holds only in-frame clones and misses some; the assay was immunoSEQ multiplex PCR. Of 100,000 or so clones in the sample, about 91% were seen once. The chain is built from TRBV9 and TRBJ2-1; D possibly corresponds to TRBD2 (6 bases). The source is a female donor with multiple sclerosis, enrolled in a pregnancy study. The sequencing used peripheral blood, collected in the second trimester of pregnancy. CDR3 nucleotide sequence: TGTGCCAGCAGCCGATTTAGCGGAGTTGGGCCAAATGAGCAGTTCTTC. Translating it yields CASSRFSGVGPNEQFF.